The 16 T cell receptor beta chains below all came from one sample that was sequenced in a study of shared clonotypes between healthy human individuals. Assay used: immunoSEQ multiplex PCR; TCRdb lists only in-frame clones, some missing. The sample records millions of clones, roughly 94% being singletons. The sequencing sample was made of naive CD4+ T cells sorted from blood. Subset given: CD45RA+ positively selected. Every receptor here comes from a man between 18 and 29 years old in good health.

This chain connects TRBV11-2 to TRBJ1-1, with 7 bases aligning to TRBD1. This CDR3 has 14 amino acids. In germline, CDR1 is SGHAT, CDR2 FQNNGV. V gave up 5 bases and J gave up 4 bases; unmatched junction bases: 7. The CDR3 here is CASSQQQGSTEAFF. CDR3 bases: TGTGCCAGCAGCCAACAACAGGGGAGCACTGAAGCTTTCTTT.

In its sample, this clone was seen once. CDR3 nucleotides: TGTGCCAGCAGCAAAGAGTACAGGGAAAGATACTACAATGAGCAGTTCTTC. Its translation is CASSKEYRERYYNEQFF. The chain employs TRBV21-1 and TRBJ2-1; the table's D call, TRBD1, was not checked against the DNA. TRBV21-1 is deemed a pseudogene. CDR3 length equals 17 residues.

Concerning this clone: The same CDR3 arises from other DNA sequences in this sample as well. The chain joins TRBV9 to TRBJ2-7; perhaps TRBD2 as D (5 bases). The ends were cut back, 0 bases at V and 6 bases at J, with 13 bases in the middle. The CDR3 totals 14 residues. The germline V gene has CDR1 SGDLS and CDR2 YYNGEE. The CDR3 sequence is CASSVGSLAGEQYF. In nucleotides, the CDR3 is TGTGCCAGCAGCGTAGGCAGTCTAGCAGGCGAGCAGTACTTC.

V is TRBV7-9 and J is TRBJ1-4; a weak D match, TRBD1 (5 bases). Germline CDR1 SEHNR, CDR2 FQNEAQ (reference sequence). This CDR3 is 13 amino acids long. V lost 5 bases and J lost 9, with 13 bases in between. CDR3 region: CASSPGGPKKLFF. Here the CDR3 DNA reads TGTGCCAGCAGCCCTGGGGGACCTAAAAAACTGTTTTTT.

This clone has just one count. This chain uses TRBV7-2 with TRBJ1-6, with 7 bases fitting TRBD1. Trimming cost V 5 bases and J 4 bases; bases outside gene matches: 8. The CDR3 consists of 16 residues. Germline CDR1 is SGHTA and CDR2 is FQGNSA. The CDR3 DNA reads as TGTGCCAGCAGCCACTATCCGGGACAGTATAATTCACCCCTCCACTTT. Its protein product is CASSHYPGQYNSPLHF.

The chain recombines TRBV21-1 with TRBJ2-1; the table gives TRBD2 as D, unverified against the DNA. TRBV21-1 is recorded as a pseudogene. This CDR3 has 15 residues. The CDR3 loop reads CASSLASGTYNEQFF. Here the CDR3 DNA reads TGTGCCAGCAGCTTAGCTAGCGGCACCTACAATGAGCAGTTCTTC.

The J gene is TRBJ2-3, the V gene TRBV29-1; 11 nucleotides line up with TRBD2. V lost 4 bases, J lost 5 bases, and 2 bases stayed unmatched. The CDR3 is made up of 13 amino acids. Per germline, CDR1 SQVTM and CDR2 ANQGSEA. CDR3 sequence: CSVGLAGRDTQYF. CDR3 in DNA: TGCAGCGTTGGACTAGCGGGGAGAGATACGCAGTATTTT.

The J gene is TRBJ1-1, the V gene TRBV6-6; D is unresolved. The ends were cut back, 2 bases at V and 1 base at J, with 11 bases in the middle. The germline V gene has CDR1 MNHNY and CDR2 SVGAGI (reference sequence). CDR3 length: 15 residues. The DNA for the CDR3 is TGTGCCAGCAGTTACCAGAAGGGAGGGAACACTGAAGCTTTCTTT. Translation gives CASSYQKGGNTEAFF.

This clone appeared once. The chain recombines TRBV20-1 with TRBJ2-5, with unresolved D. This CDR3 is built from 11 residues. V lost 0 bases and J lost 5, with 4 bases in between. Germline-derived CDR1 and CDR2 are DFQATT and SNEGSKA (reference sequence). As DNA, the CDR3 is TGCAGTGCTAGAGAGGAGGAGACCCAGTACTTC. This codes for CSAREEETQYF.

The rearrangement uses TRBV29-1 and TRBJ1-2; D is unresolved. The V end was cut by 3 bases, the J end by 7 bases, with 12 bases between. CDR3 length: 12 amino acids. Germline V gene data show CDR1 as SQVTM and CDR2 as ANQGSEA. CDR3 bases: TGCAGCGTTGAGGTCAGCTTGGGTGGCTACACCTTC. It specifies CSVEVSLGGYTF.

The V and J genes are TRBV5-4 and TRBJ2-3; D gene ambiguous. CDR3 length equals 14 residues. CDR1 and CDR2 (germline): SGHNT, YYREEE (reference sequence). With 0 bases removed from V and 1 base from J, the gap between germline ends came to 6 bases. The chain's CDR3 is CASSLDYGTDTQYF. The CDR3 DNA reads TGTGCCAGCAGCTTGGACTATGGCACAGATACGCAGTATTTT.

This chain joins TRBV5-6 and TRBJ2-5, with no clear D. Germline V CDR1 and CDR2: SGHDT, YYEEEE. With 0 bases removed from V and 1 base from J, the gap between germline ends came to 10 bases. The CDR3 is made up of 15 amino acids. CDR3 nucleotides: TGTGCCAGCAGCTTGGAGGCTACTATCCAAGAGACCCAGTACTTC. It codes for CASSLEATIQETQYF.

The rearrangement links TRBV5-4 to TRBJ1-1; a weak D match, TRBD1 (5 bases). V dropped 5 bases and J dropped 6 bases, with 20 bases sitting between them. Germline assignment: CDR1 SGHNT and CDR2 YYREEE (reference sequence). The CDR3 extends over 15 amino acids. The DNA for the CDR3 is TGTGCCAGCAGTGTCACCCGGGGCTCAGTCGCTGAAGCTTTCTTT. Translated: CASSVTRGSVAEAFF. Supplemented by reference TRBV5-4 and TRBJ1-1, the full variable domain reads ETGVTQSPTHLIKTRGQQVTLRCSSQSGHNTVSWYQQALGQGPQFIFQYYREEENGRGNFPPRFSGLQFPNYSSELNVNALELDDSALYLCASSVTRGSVAEAFFGQGTRLTVV.

With respect to this clone: Other nucleotide sequences in the sample specify the same CDR3. The chain employs TRBV5-4 and TRBJ2-7; D may be TRBD1 (6 bases). This CDR3 has 13 residues. CDR1 SGHNT and CDR2 YYREEE come from the germline V gene (reference sequence). V was cut by 5 bases and J by 5 bases, with 14 bases left in between. This CDR3 is CASSLQGGNEQYF. The CDR3 nucleotides read TGTGCCAGCAGTCTCCAAGGGGGAAACGAGCAGTACTTC. Together with reference TRBV5-4 and TRBJ2-7, the CDR3 gives the full variable domain: ETGVTQSPTHLIKTRGQQVTLRCSSQSGHNTVSWYQQALGQGPQFIFQYYREEENGRGNFPPRFSGLQFPNYSSELNVNALELDDSALYLCASSLQGGNEQYFGPGTRLTVT.

The chain recombines TRBV7-3 with TRBJ2-1; D may be TRBD1 (6 bases). The V gene lost 1 base and the J gene lost 10 bases, with 14 bases spanning the gap. Germline values: CDR1 SGHTA, CDR2 FQGTGA. This CDR3 contains 14 residues. CDR3 DNA sequence: TGTGCCAGCAGCTTAATGGGGCAGGGGAACGAGCAGTTCTTC. Residues: CASSLMGQGNEQFF.

A note on this clone: Other DNA sequences in the same sample also yield this CDR3. The V call is TRBV14, the J call TRBJ2-5; 11 bases map to TRBD2. The CDR3 length is 16 residues. CDR1 SGHDN and CDR2 FVKESK come from the germline V gene. Trimming took 1 base from V and 1 from J; bases not matched to a gene: 2. The CDR3 here is CASSQGGLAGQETQYF. CDR3 in DNA: TGTGCCAGCAGCCAAGGAGGACTAGCGGGCCAAGAGACCCAGTACTTC.